The present entry profiles one T cell receptor beta chain with its context. Participants in the exposed group had met a COVID-19 case in the 2 weeks before joining the study. The data were taken from a study of blood T cell repertoires in COVID-19. Study summary: COVID-19 samples from acute and convalescent phases originated in the United States, Italy and Spain.

The method was immunoSEQ multiplex PCR; TCRdb's version includes in-frame clones alone and lacks a portion of them. The sample includes about 140,000 clones, more than 80% of them seen just once. Germline CDR1 is MGHRA and CDR2 is YSYEKL. The CDR3 sequence is 17 residues long. The ends lost 3 bases at V and 4 bases at J; junction bases unmatched: 9. The source is a woman younger than 30 who had been exposed to COVID-19. The rearrangement uses TRBV4-1 and TRBJ2-4; 10 nucleotides agree with TRBD1. The material sequenced was PBMCs or T cells enriched from blood (not recorded which). The CDR3 is CASSHYGQGGDKNIQYF. For the CDR3, the DNA is TGCGCCAGCAGCCACTACGGACAGGGGGGTGATAAAAACATTCAGTACTTC.